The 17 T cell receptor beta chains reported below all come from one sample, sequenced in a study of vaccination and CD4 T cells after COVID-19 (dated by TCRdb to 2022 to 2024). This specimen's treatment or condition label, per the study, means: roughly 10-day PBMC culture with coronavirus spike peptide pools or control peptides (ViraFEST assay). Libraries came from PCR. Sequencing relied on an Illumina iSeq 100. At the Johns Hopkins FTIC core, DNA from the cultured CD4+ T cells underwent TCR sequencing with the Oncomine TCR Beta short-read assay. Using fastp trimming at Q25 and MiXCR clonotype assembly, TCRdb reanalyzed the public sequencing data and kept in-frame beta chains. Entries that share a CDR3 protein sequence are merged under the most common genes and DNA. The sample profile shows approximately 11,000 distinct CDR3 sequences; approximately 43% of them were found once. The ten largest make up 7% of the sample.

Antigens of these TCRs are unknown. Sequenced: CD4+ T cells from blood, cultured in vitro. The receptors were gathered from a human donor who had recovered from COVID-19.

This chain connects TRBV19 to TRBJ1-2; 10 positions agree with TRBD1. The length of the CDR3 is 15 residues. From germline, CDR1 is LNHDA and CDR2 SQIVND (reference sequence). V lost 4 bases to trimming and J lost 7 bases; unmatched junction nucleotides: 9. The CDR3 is CASSTTGTGVLGYTF. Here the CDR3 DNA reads TGTGCCAGTAGTACAACCGGGACAGGGGTGCTTGGCTACACCTTC.

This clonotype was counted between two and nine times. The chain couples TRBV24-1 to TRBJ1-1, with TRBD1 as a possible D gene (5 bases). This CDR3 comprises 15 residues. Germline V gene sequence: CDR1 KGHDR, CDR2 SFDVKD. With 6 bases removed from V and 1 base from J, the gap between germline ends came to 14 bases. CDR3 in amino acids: CATSRSGTANTEAFF. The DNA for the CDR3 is TGTGCCACCAGTCGCTCCGGGACGGCGAACACTGAAGCTTTCTTT.

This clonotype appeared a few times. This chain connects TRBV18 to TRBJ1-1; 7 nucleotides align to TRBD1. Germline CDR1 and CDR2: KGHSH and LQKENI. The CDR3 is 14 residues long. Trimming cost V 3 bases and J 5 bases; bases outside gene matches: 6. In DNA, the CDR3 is TGTGCCAGCTCACCTCAGACAGGGTTTACTGAAGCTTTCTTT. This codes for CASSPQTGFTEAFF.

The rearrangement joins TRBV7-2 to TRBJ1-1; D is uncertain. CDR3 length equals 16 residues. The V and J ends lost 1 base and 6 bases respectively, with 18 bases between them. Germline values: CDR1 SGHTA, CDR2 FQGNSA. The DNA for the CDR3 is TGTGCCAGCAGCTTAGTGGCAGCCGCCTCAAAGGCTGAAGCTTTCTTT. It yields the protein CASSLVAAASKAEAFF.

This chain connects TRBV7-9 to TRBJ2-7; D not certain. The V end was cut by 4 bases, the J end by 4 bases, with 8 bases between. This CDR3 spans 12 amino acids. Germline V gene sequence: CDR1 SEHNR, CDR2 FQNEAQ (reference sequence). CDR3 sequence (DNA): TGTGCCAGCAGCTCTTCCGATTACGAGCAGTACTTC. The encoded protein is CASSSSDYEQYF.

CDR3 residues: CASSFISPGQGSNYNSPLHF. The CDR3 DNA reads TGTGCCAGCAGTTTTATCTCCCCCGGACAGGGATCGAACTATAATTCACCCCTCCACTTT. The chain is built from TRBV27 and TRBJ1-6, with 8 bases identical to TRBD1. This CDR3 has 20 residues. Trimming cost V 3 bases and J 3 bases; bases outside gene matches: 16. Germline values: CDR1 MNHEY, CDR2 SMNVEV (reference sequence).

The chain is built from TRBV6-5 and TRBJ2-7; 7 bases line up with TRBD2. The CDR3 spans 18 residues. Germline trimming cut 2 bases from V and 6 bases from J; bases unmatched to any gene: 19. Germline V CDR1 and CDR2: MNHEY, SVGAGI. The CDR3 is CASSYPQTGTIQSTEQYF. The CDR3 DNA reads TGTGCCAGCAGTTACCCCCAAACCGGGACTATTCAGTCAACCGAGCAGTACTTC.

The CDR3 DNA is TGTGCCAGCAGCTTAAATAGCGGGAGCGGCTACAATGAGCAGTTCTTC. This codes for CASSLNSGSGYNEQFF. The chain couples TRBV7-3 to TRBJ2-1; 9 bases map to TRBD2. Germline V CDR1 and CDR2: SGHTA, FQGTGA. The CDR3 runs 16 residues. V lost 1 base and J lost 3; bases outside the gene matches: 4.

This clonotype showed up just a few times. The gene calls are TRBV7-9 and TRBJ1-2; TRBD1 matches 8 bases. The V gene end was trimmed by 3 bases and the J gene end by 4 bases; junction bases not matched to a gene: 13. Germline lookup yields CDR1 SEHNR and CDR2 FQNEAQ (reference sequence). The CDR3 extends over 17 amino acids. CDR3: CASSLTGTGDPVYGYTF. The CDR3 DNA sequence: TGTGCCAGCAGCTTGACCGGGACAGGTGACCCTGTCTATGGCTACACCTTC.

The CDR3 region has the DNA TGTGCCAGCAGCCCCCGAGGACAGGGGTATACTGAAGCTTTCTTT. This gives the protein CASSPRGQGYTEAFF. This chain connects TRBV7-2 to TRBJ1-1; 9 bases line up with TRBD1. CDR1 is SGHTA and CDR2 is FQGNSA in the germline V gene. The CDR3 has 15 residues. V was pared by 5 bases and J by 5 bases, with 9 bases of the junction left unmatched. The whole variable domain, filled in from reference TRBV7-2 and TRBJ1-1, reads GAGVSQSPSNKVTEKGKDVELRCDPISGHTALYWYRQSLGQGLEFLIYFQGNSAPDKSGLPSDRFSAERTGGSVSTLTIQRTQQEDSAVYLCASSPRGQGYTEAFFGQGTRLTVV.

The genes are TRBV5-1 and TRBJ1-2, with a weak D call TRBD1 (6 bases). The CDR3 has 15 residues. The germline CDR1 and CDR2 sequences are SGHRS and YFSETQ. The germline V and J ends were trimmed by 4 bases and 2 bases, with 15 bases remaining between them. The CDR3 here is CASSGFTGTNYGYTF. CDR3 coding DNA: TGCGCCAGCAGCGGATTTACAGGGACCAACTATGGCTACACCTTC.

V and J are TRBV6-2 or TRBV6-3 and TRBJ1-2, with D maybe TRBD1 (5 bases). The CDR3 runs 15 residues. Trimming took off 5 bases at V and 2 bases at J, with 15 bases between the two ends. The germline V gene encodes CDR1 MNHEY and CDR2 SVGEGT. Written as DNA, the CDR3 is TGTGCCAGCAGTCTAAGAGACGGGGGAAACTATGGCTACACCTTC. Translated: CASSLRDGGNYGYTF.

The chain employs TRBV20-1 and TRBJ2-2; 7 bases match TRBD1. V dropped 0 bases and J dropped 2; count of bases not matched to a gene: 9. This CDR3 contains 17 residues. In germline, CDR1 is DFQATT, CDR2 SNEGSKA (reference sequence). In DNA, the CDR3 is TGCAGTGCTAGAGACGGCAGGGGGTCCTCCAACACCGGGGAGCTGTTTTTT. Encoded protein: CSARDGRGSSNTGELFF.

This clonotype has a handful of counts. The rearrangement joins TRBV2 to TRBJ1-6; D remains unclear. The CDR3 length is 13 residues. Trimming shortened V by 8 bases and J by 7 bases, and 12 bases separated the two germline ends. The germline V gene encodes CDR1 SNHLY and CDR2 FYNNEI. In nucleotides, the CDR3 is TGTGCCAGCGACCCGGTAGGGAATTCACCCCTCCACTTT. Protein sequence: CASDPVGNSPLHF.

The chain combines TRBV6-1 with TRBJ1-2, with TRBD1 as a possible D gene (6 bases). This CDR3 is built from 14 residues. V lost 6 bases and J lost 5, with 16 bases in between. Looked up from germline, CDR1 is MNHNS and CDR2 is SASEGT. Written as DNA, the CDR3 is TGTGCCAGCAGACCGAACAGGGACTGGTATGGCTACACCTTC. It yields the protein CASRPNRDWYGYTF.

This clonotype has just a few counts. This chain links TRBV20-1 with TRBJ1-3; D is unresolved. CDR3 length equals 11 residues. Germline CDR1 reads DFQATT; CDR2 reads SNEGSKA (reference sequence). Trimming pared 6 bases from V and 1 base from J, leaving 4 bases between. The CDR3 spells CSAPSGNTIYF. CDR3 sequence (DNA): TGCAGTGCCCCTTCTGGAAACACCATATATTTT.

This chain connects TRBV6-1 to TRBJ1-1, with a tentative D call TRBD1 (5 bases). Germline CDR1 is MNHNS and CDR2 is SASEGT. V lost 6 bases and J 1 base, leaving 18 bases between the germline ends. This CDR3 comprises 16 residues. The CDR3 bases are TGTGCCAGCAGCCACAGTCTCATAACAGGGAACACTGAAGCTTTCTTT. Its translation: CASSHSLITGNTEAFF.